The text below deals with one TCR beta chain. Its antigen is not known. Execution of the assay was at deep level. Produced via immunoSEQ multiplex PCR; TCRdb's table is partial and in-frame only. The sample lists hundreds of thousands of clones; about 80% were seen once. The entry originates in a study of shared clonotypes between healthy human individuals. Study background: Donors had three CD4 naive, three CD4 memory, two CD8 naive and one CD8 memory plate apiece.

Overall study findings and caveats: The study generally estimated greater richness for naive than memory subsets.

Germline CDR1 reads MDHEN; CDR2 reads SYDVKM. This CDR3 spans 14 amino acids. Trimming at V came to 5 bases and at J to 5 bases, leaving 7 bases not matched to a gene. The clonotype originates from a woman in her 30s in good health. Sequencing was carried out using memory CD4+ T cells sorted from blood. Stated subset: CD45RA-negative fraction. This chain joins TRBV28 and TRBJ2-7; 9 bases fit TRBD1. CDR3 loop: CASSRSDRGDEQYF. DNA of the CDR3: TGTGCCAGCAGTAGATCGGACAGGGGTGACGAGCAGTACTTC.